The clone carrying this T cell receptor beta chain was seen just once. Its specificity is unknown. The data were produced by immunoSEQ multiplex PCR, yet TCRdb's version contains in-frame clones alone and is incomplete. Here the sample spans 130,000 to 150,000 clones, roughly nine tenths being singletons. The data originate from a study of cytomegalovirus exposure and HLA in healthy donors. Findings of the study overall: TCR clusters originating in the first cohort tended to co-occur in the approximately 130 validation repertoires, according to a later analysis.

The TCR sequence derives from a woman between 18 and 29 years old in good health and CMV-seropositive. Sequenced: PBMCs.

CDR3 loop: CASSLGQGSYEQYF. In DNA form, the CDR3 reads TGTGCCAGCAGCTTGGGACAGGGCTCCTACGAGCAGTACTTC. V is TRBV5-4 and J is TRBJ2-7; 7 positions match TRBD1. Germline values: CDR1 SGHNT, CDR2 YYREEE (reference sequence). CDR3 length: 14 amino acids. The ends lost 0 bases at V and 0 bases at J; junction bases unmatched: 0.